This T cell receptor (beta chain) originates from a study of blood T cell repertoires in COVID-19. In the study overall: The origin of the acute and convalescent COVID-19 samples was the United States, Italy and Spain. T cells, B-cell-depleted T cells, or PBMCs supplied cDNA or gDNA.

V was clipped by 4 bases and J by 0 bases; unmatched bases: 14. The length of the CDR3 is 19 residues. In germline, CDR1 is MNHEY, CDR2 SMNVEV (reference sequence). Using immunoSEQ multiplex PCR, the repertoire was profiled, and TCRdb retains in-frame clones only, with some absent. Of under 300,000 clones in the sample, roughly 85% were seen once. The specimen was peripheral blood. The V gene is TRBV27, the J gene TRBJ2-1, with 8 bases that match TRBD2. This receptor was identified in a woman aged 18 to 35 with acute or convalescent COVID-19. The CDR3 region is CASSSRTSLGGGSYNEQFF. The CDR3 DNA sequence: TGTGCCAGCAGTTCTCGGACTAGCCTAGGGGGTGGCTCCTACAATGAGCAGTTCTTC.